Listed below are T cell receptor beta chains from one sample, sequenced in a study of human T cells and chemical hapten exposure. TCRdb processed the RACE reads anew with MiXCR; each CDR3 protein has one entry. This sample has under 300,000 distinct CDR3 sequences, with around 7% found just once. The input for sequencing was whole blood, taken in connection with sensitization to the hapten diphenylcyclopropenone (DPC). All receptors derive from a man younger than 30 with alopecia areata. Some clones in this sample may be carry-over from other donors' samples. CDR3s include the opening cysteine and the closing phenylalanine or tryptophan. The order of the fields is clone size, D gene, V gene, J gene, CDR3 protein, CDR3 DNA. The D gene is left open where the match is weak. A clone size is listed for some rows: how often the clone was seen (once, few, many), or a class if it is expanded.

>few|NA|TRBV11-2|TRBJ1-2
CASSLVGGVVYGYTF
TGTGCCAGCAGCTTAGTAGGAGGGGTAGTGTATGGCTACACCTTC
>many|NA|TRBV7-2|TRBJ1-2
CASSLEWGAGGYTF
TGTGCCAGCAGCTTAGAGTGGGGGGCAGGCGGCTACACCTTC
>NA|NA|TRBV5-1|TRBJ2-1
CASVPGTPPSYNEQFF
TGCGCCAGTGTCCCTGGGACTCCTCCTTCCTACAATGAGCAGTTCTTC
>few|TRBD2|TRBV7-3|TRBJ2-2
CASRTTSGGTGELFF
TGTGCCAGCAGGACGACTAGCGGGGGCACCGGGGAGCTGTTTTTT
>NA|TRBD1|TRBV12-3/TRBV12-4|TRBJ2-1
CASSSGQGAFFVNEQFF
TGTGCCAGCAGTTCCGGACAGGGGGCTTTTTTCGTGAATGAGCAGTTCTTC
>few|NA|TRBV28|TRBJ1-3
CASYSQLSSGNTIYF
TGTGCCAGCTACTCCCAGCTGAGCTCTGGAAACACCATATATTTT
>many|NA|TRBV28|TRBJ2-1
CASSLSRNEQFF
TGTGCCAGCAGTTTATCCAGGAATGAGCAGTTCTTC
>NA|NA|TRBV7-3|TRBJ1-6
CASSLNAPPAAPLHF
TGTGCCAGCAGCTTAAATGCTCCTCCGGCGGCGCCCCTCCACTTT
>NA|NA|TRBV7-2|TRBJ2-1
CASSLAVSRSYNEQFF
TGTGCCAGCAGCTTAGCGGTCTCCCGGTCCTACAATGAGCAGTTCTTC
>few|NA|TRBV7-8|TRBJ1-1
CASSSPGQVTEAFF
TGTGCCAGCAGCTCTCCGGGACAAGTTACTGAAGCTTTCTTT
>few|NA|TRBV20-1|TRBJ1-2
CSAKKGGYGYTF
TGCAGTGCCAAAAAAGGAGGCTATGGCTACACCTTC
>few|NA|TRBV20-1|TRBJ2-1
CSATPGMNEQFF
TGCAGTGCTACACCAGGGATGAATGAGCAGTTCTTC
>NA|NA|TRBV24-1|TRBJ2-3
CATSDETGSQSTDTQYF
TGTGCCACCAGTGATGAAACCGGGTCGCAAAGCACAGATACGCAGTATTTT
>many|NA|TRBV12-3/TRBV12-4|TRBJ2-5
CASSLGGGDRTQYF
TGTGCCAGCAGTTTAGGGGGAGGTGATCGGACCCAGTACTTC
>NA|NA|TRBV6-5|TRBJ1-1
CASSFQTNTEAFF
TGTGCCAGCAGTTTCCAGACCAACACTGAAGCTTTCTTT
>NA|TRBD1|TRBV11-1|TRBJ1-6
CASSSPTGPNSPLHF
TGTGCCAGCAGCTCACCGACAGGGCCCAATTCACCCCTCCACTTT
>NA|NA|TRBV7-9|TRBJ1-1
CASSLGSTENTEAFF
TGTGCCAGCAGTTTAGGAAGTACGGAGAACACTGAAGCTTTCTTT
>NA|NA|TRBV4-3|TRBJ2-4
CASSHANGYRDGKNIQYF
TGCGCCAGCAGCCATGCCAATGGTTACAGGGACGGCAAAAACATTCAGTACTTC
>few|TRBD1|TRBV10-3|TRBJ2-1
CATGDRAVNEQFF
TGTGCCACAGGGGACAGGGCGGTCAATGAGCAGTTCTTC
>few|NA|TRBV6-6|TRBJ2-1
CASSYSGLRLVNNEQFF
TGTGCCAGCAGTTACTCAGGGTTGAGACTGGTAAACAATGAGCAGTTCTTC
>NA|NA|TRBV12-3/TRBV12-4|TRBJ1-4
CASSFGRLNEKLFF
TGTGCCAGCAGTTTTGGGCGGCTGAATGAAAAACTGTTTTTT
>few|NA|TRBV5-1|TRBJ2-2
CASTAGTLDTGELFF
TGCGCCAGCACCGCCGGGACTCTGGACACCGGGGAGCTGTTTTTT
>few|NA|TRBV6-5|TRBJ1-1
CASRWAGNTEAFF
TGTGCCAGCAGGTGGGCCGGGAACACTGAAGCTTTCTTT
>few|NA|TRBV27|TRBJ2-4
CASSLFLAKNIQYF
TGTGCCAGCAGTTTATTCTTAGCCAAAAACATTCAGTACTTC
>NA|TRBD1|TRBV29-1|TRBJ2-3
CSVELGTGRGDTQYF
TGCAGCGTTGAACTCGGGACAGGCAGGGGGGATACGCAGTATTTT
>many|NA|TRBV2|TRBJ1-4
CASSDHGNEKLFF
TGTGCCAGCAGTGATCACGGAAATGAAAAACTGTTTTTT
>many|NA|TRBV28|TRBJ2-7
CATGAGTATYEQYF
TGTGCCACCGGGGCGGGGACAGCTACCTACGAGCAGTACTTC
>many|TRBD1|TRBV7-9|TRBJ1-1
CASSLLGQGENTEAFF
TGTGCCAGCAGCTTATTGGGGCAGGGGGAGAACACTGAAGCTTTCTTT
>many|TRBD1|TRBV28|TRBJ2-3
CATGHRGQATNTQYF
TGTGCCACCGGTCACCGCGGACAGGCCACAAATACGCAGTATTTT
>many|TRBD1|TRBV6-5|TRBJ2-7
CASSGTGSYEQYF
TGTGCCAGCAGCGGGACAGGGAGCTACGAGCAGTACTTC
>few|NA|TRBV5-4|TRBJ1-1
CASSSYSGQLEAFF
TGTGCCAGCAGCTCTTATTCGGGACAACTTGAAGCTTTCTTT
>few|NA|TRBV12-3/TRBV12-4|TRBJ1-1
CASSPFIMNTEAFF
TGTGCCAGCAGTCCGTTTATCATGAACACTGAAGCTTTCTTT
>few|NA|TRBV12-3/TRBV12-4|TRBJ1-6
CASSLTGLGNSPLHF
TGTGCCAGCAGTTTAACAGGGCTTGGTAATTCACCCCTCCACTTT
>NA|NA|TRBV28|TRBJ2-7
CALGGAGAAFGNEQYF
TGTGCCCTCGGCGGGGCAGGGGCGGCTTTTGGGAACGAGCAGTACTTC
>NA|NA|TRBV4-1|TRBJ1-2
CASSQDRGGGYGYTF
TGCGCCAGCAGCCAAGACCGGGGAGGGGGCTATGGCTACACCTTC
>few|NA|TRBV12-3/TRBV12-4|TRBJ1-2
CASRTTYTNYGYTF
TGTGCCAGCAGAACGACATATACTAACTATGGCTACACCTTC
>few|NA|TRBV12-3/TRBV12-4|TRBJ1-5
CASSRRISNQPQHF
TGTGCCAGCAGTCGACGGATTAGCAATCAGCCCCAGCATTTT